These T cell receptor beta chains were read from a single sample in a study of T cells after yellow fever vaccination. In TCRdb, the 5' RACE reads were re-called with MiXCR into one record per CDR3 protein. The sample consists of under 300,000 distinct CDR3 sequences, less than 9% of them appearing once. Sample: CD4+ T cells sorted from PBMCs, taken 15 days after the yellow fever booster vaccination. These receptors were obtained from a man aged 25-40 years who received the YFV17D yellow fever vaccine. CDR3s include the opening cysteine and the closing phenylalanine or tryptophan. The D gene is left open where the match is weak. A clone size is listed for some rows: how often the clone was seen (once, few, many), or a class if it is expanded.

size: many; J: TRBJ2-7; length: 13; V: TRBV20-1; D: TRBD2; DNA: TGCAGTGCTGTCTCCGGGACTACCTACGAGCAGTACTTC; CDR3: CSAVSGTTYEQYF
size: -; J: TRBJ1-4; length: 16; V: TRBV6-5; D: TRBD1; DNA: TGTGCCAGCCACAGGGGGAGCCTTTGGACTAATGAAAAACTGTTTTTT; CDR3: CASHRGSLWTNEKLFF
size: few; J: TRBJ2-7; length: 16; V: TRBV7-2; D: -; DNA: TGTGCCAGCAGCTTAATCTCGCAGGGTTTTTTATCGGAGCAGTACTTC; CDR3: CASSLISQGFLSEQYF
size: many; J: TRBJ2-7; length: 13; V: TRBV2; D: -; DNA: TGTGCCAGCAGTTCGGGGGAGGCCTACGAGCAGTACTTC; CDR3: CASSSGEAYEQYF
size: many; J: TRBJ2-1; length: 13; V: TRBV11-3; D: TRBD2; DNA: TGTGCCAGCGGCAGGACTAGCGAGAATGAGCAGTTCTTC; CDR3: CASGRTSENEQFF
size: -; J: TRBJ1-2; length: 12; V: TRBV29-1; D: -; DNA: TGCAGCGTTGAACCGGGTGCCTATGGCTACACCTTC; CDR3: CSVEPGAYGYTF
size: many; J: TRBJ2-1; length: 14; V: TRBV7-9; D: -; DNA: TGTGCCAGCAGCTTTGCGGCCATCTACAATGAGCAGTTCTTC; CDR3: CASSFAAIYNEQFF
size: few; J: TRBJ2-6; length: 15; V: TRBV5-1; D: -; DNA: TGCGCCAGCAGCTTGGAAAGTCAGGGGGCCAACGTCCTGACTTTC; CDR3: CASSLESQGANVLTF
size: -; J: TRBJ2-3; length: 13; V: TRBV29-1; D: -; DNA: TGCAGCGTGGCAGCGCTACTCGGGGATACGCAGTATTTT; CDR3: CSVAALLGDTQYF
size: few; J: TRBJ1-4; length: 15; V: TRBV9; D: -; DNA: TGTGCCAGCAGCGTAGAGGGGGGCTTGAATGAAAAACTGTTTTTT; CDR3: CASSVEGGLNEKLFF
size: many; J: TRBJ2-5; length: 15; V: TRBV5-1; D: -; DNA: TGCGCCAGCAGCTTGTGGGTAGGGCCACAAGAGACCCAGTACTTC; CDR3: CASSLWVGPQETQYF
size: -; J: TRBJ1-1; length: 13; V: TRBV19; D: -; DNA: TGTGCCAGTAGTATGAAGAGTAACACTGAAGCTTTCTTT; CDR3: CASSMKSNTEAFF
size: few; J: TRBJ2-2; length: 17; V: TRBV6-5; D: -; DNA: TGTGCCAGCCTTTCCCCCCCGTCGGGACAGAACACCGGGGAGCTGTTTTTT; CDR3: CASLSPPSGQNTGELFF
size: -; J: TRBJ2-7; length: 12; V: TRBV7-2; D: -; DNA: TGTGCCAGCAGCCAACACTGGGGGGAGCAGTACTTC; CDR3: CASSQHWGEQYF
size: few; J: TRBJ2-1; length: 12; V: TRBV11-2; D: -; DNA: TGTGCCAGCAGCTTACTCGGCGGTTCTTGGTTCTTC; CDR3: CASSLLGGSWFF
size: many; J: TRBJ1-2; length: 11; V: TRBV7-2; D: -; DNA: TGTGCCAGCAGCTTTGGGGGTGGCTACACCTTC; CDR3: CASSFGGGYTF
size: few; J: TRBJ2-7; length: 14; V: TRBV10-1; D: -; DNA: TGCGCCAGCAGTGACGGACAGACGAGCTACGAGCAGTACTTC; CDR3: CASSDGQTSYEQYF
size: few; J: TRBJ1-5; length: 15; V: TRBV27; D: -; DNA: TGTGCCAGCAGCCAGATTCCGGGACCCAATCAGCCCCAGCATTTT; CDR3: CASSQIPGPNQPQHF
size: -; J: TRBJ2-5; length: 14; V: TRBV10-3; D: TRBD1; DNA: TGTGCCATTTGGAAGGGACAGGGTCAAGATACCCAGTACTTC; CDR3: CAIWKGQGQDTQYF
size: -; J: TRBJ2-5; length: 13; V: TRBV5-1; D: -; DNA: TGCGCCAGCAGCTTCGGAGTAACAGAGACCCAGTACTTC; CDR3: CASSFGVTETQYF
size: -; J: TRBJ2-2; length: 13; V: TRBV20-1; D: -; DNA: TGCAGTGCTAGAGATCTCGGAGCCGGGGAGCTGTTTTTT; CDR3: CSARDLGAGELFF
size: many; J: TRBJ2-1; length: 12; V: TRBV20-1; D: TRBD2; DNA: TGCAGTGCAGACCTTTTAGCGGGACGGCAGTTCTTC; CDR3: CSADLLAGRQFF
size: many; J: TRBJ2-1; length: 14; V: TRBV9; D: TRBD2; DNA: TGTGCCAGCAGCGTAGACGGGAGGGACAATGAGCAGTTCTTC; CDR3: CASSVDGRDNEQFF
size: many; J: TRBJ2-7; length: 14; V: TRBV27; D: TRBD1; DNA: TGTGCCAGCAGTTTACGGCAGGGGGTTTACGAGCAGTACTTC; CDR3: CASSLRQGVYEQYF
size: many; J: TRBJ1-1; length: 14; V: TRBV29-1; D: TRBD1; DNA: TGCAGCGTTGATTCTCAGGGGGTAGTACCTGAAGCTTTCTTT; CDR3: CSVDSQGVVPEAFF
size: -; J: TRBJ2-3; length: 15; V: TRBV29-1; D: TRBD1; DNA: TGCAGCGTAGCCCCCGGGACAGGGACCACAGATACGCAGTATTTT; CDR3: CSVAPGTGTTDTQYF
size: few; J: TRBJ1-2; length: 13; V: TRBV27; D: -; DNA: TGTGCCAGCAGTCAAGTTGGTAACTATGGCTACACCTTC; CDR3: CASSQVGNYGYTF
size: few; J: TRBJ1-5; length: 16; V: TRBV7-8; D: TRBD1; DNA: TGTGCCAGCAGCCGAAACAGGGGCTGGAGCAATCAGCCCCAGCATTTT; CDR3: CASSRNRGWSNQPQHF
size: few; J: TRBJ2-7; length: 15; V: TRBV7-9; D: -; DNA: TGTGCCAGCAGCTTGCCTACTGGGAGCTCCTACGAGCAGTACTTC; CDR3: CASSLPTGSSYEQYF
size: few; J: TRBJ1-5; length: 14; V: TRBV19; D: -; DNA: TGTGCCAGTAGTCGTGAGAAGGGGGGTCAGCCCCAGCATTTT; CDR3: CASSREKGGQPQHF
size: few; J: TRBJ2-1; length: 14; V: TRBV11-2; D: -; DNA: TGTGCCAGCAGCTTAGATTTCGGCGGTAGTGAGCAGTTCTTC; CDR3: CASSLDFGGSEQFF
size: -; J: TRBJ2-1; length: 15; V: TRBV2; D: TRBD1; DNA: TGTGCCAGCAGCGAAGGGGTTAGACAGGGCAATGAGCAGTTCTTC; CDR3: CASSEGVRQGNEQFF
size: -; J: TRBJ2-7; length: 11; V: TRBV2; D: -; DNA: TGTGCCAGCAGTTATTCCGGGACTCCTGATTTC; CDR3: CASSYSGTPDF
size: -; J: TRBJ2-7; length: 15; V: TRBV20-1; D: TRBD2; DNA: TGCAGTGCTAGAGGGGGGACTAGCGCAAACTACGAGCAGTACTTC; CDR3: CSARGGTSANYEQYF
size: -; J: TRBJ2-5; length: 17; V: TRBV20-1; D: TRBD2; DNA: TGCAGTGCTAGGAGGCCTAGCGGGGCCCAGTACCAAGAGACCCAGTACTTC; CDR3: CSARRPSGAQYQETQYF
size: -; J: TRBJ2-7; length: 16; V: TRBV25-1; D: -; DNA: TGTGCCAGCAGTGAATGGATGGGGCCCCGATCCTACGAGCAGTACTTC; CDR3: CASSEWMGPRSYEQYF
size: -; J: TRBJ2-7; length: 15; V: TRBV14; D: TRBD2; DNA: TGTGCCAGCAGCCAAGAGCTAGCGGGACCCTACGAGCAGTACTTC; CDR3: CASSQELAGPYEQYF
size: -; J: TRBJ1-2; length: 15; V: TRBV6-2/TRBV6-3; D: -; DNA: TGTGCCAGCAGTTACTTCCACGGGGGCGAGAAGGGCTACACCTTC; CDR3: CASSYFHGGEKGYTF
size: many; J: TRBJ1-4; length: 12; V: TRBV28; D: -; DNA: TGTGCCAGCATCGATGCCGCGGGCCCACTGTTTTTT; CDR3: CASIDAAGPLFF
size: many; J: TRBJ2-1; length: 15; V: TRBV6-2/TRBV6-3; D: TRBD2; DNA: TGTGCCAGCAGCCCTTTCGCGGGAGCCTACAATGAGCAGTTCTTC; CDR3: CASSPFAGAYNEQFF
size: many; J: TRBJ1-1; length: 14; V: TRBV5-6; D: -; DNA: TGTGCCAGCAGCTTGAGGATAGGGAACACTGAAGCTTTCTTT; CDR3: CASSLRIGNTEAFF
size: -; J: TRBJ1-4; length: 15; V: TRBV5-1; D: -; DNA: TGCGCCAGCGCCACCACCGGACAGAGCGGGGAAAAACTGTTTTTT; CDR3: CASATTGQSGEKLFF
size: many; J: TRBJ2-2; length: 14; V: TRBV7-2; D: -; DNA: TGTGCCAGCAGCTTAGACTCCTTAGGTGGGGAGCTGTTTTTT; CDR3: CASSLDSLGGELFF
size: few; J: TRBJ2-3; length: 13; V: TRBV5-1; D: -; DNA: TGCGCCAGCAGCTCATACGACGCCGACACGCAGTATTTT; CDR3: CASSSYDADTQYF
size: many; J: TRBJ2-5; length: 16; V: TRBV20-1; D: TRBD1; DNA: TGCAGTGCTCCAGGGGGCGGACAGGGATCGGGAGAGACCCAGTACTTC; CDR3: CSAPGGGQGSGETQYF
size: -; J: TRBJ2-1; length: 14; V: TRBV7-8; D: -; DNA: TGTGCCAGCATCAGAGGGCTAGCGCACAATGAGCAGTTCTTC; CDR3: CASIRGLAHNEQFF
size: few; J: TRBJ2-1; length: 18; V: TRBV19; D: TRBD2; DNA: TGTGCCAGTACCTCCTGGTCCACTAGCGGGAGCCCCTACAATGAGCAGTTCTTC; CDR3: CASTSWSTSGSPYNEQFF
size: -; J: TRBJ1-1; length: 15; V: TRBV10-3; D: -; DNA: TGTGCCATCAGTGAGTCGGGGGCATGGGGAACTGAAGCTTTCTTT; CDR3: CAISESGAWGTEAFF
size: many; J: TRBJ2-3; length: 15; V: TRBV29-1; D: -; DNA: TGCAGCGTTATCCGGGGATCCGGCAGGACAGATACGCAGTATTTT; CDR3: CSVIRGSGRTDTQYF
size: -; J: TRBJ2-1; length: 16; V: TRBV6-2/TRBV6-3; D: -; DNA: TGTGCCAGCAGTTTGGCTCGGTTAGGCTCCTACAATGAGCAGTTCTTC; CDR3: CASSLARLGSYNEQFF
size: many; J: TRBJ1-2; length: 14; V: TRBV4-3; D: -; DNA: TGCGCCAGCAGCCAAGAGAGGACAGCCTATGGCTACACCTTC; CDR3: CASSQERTAYGYTF
size: -; J: TRBJ2-1; length: 17; V: TRBV28; D: TRBD2; DNA: TGTGCCAGCAGAATCGGGACTAGCGGGAGCACCTACAATGAGCAGTTCTTC; CDR3: CASRIGTSGSTYNEQFF
size: few; J: TRBJ1-2; length: 15; V: TRBV18; D: -; DNA: TGTGCCAGCTCACGGCCCGCGGACAGCCTCTCCGGCTACACCTTC; CDR3: CASSRPADSLSGYTF
size: few; J: TRBJ2-2; length: 12; V: TRBV7-8; D: -; DNA: TGTGCCAGCAGCTCCGTTGGGGGGGAGCTGTTTTTT; CDR3: CASSSVGGELFF
size: many; J: TRBJ1-1; length: 14; V: TRBV6-5; D: -; DNA: TGTGCCAGCAGTTTAGCGGCGGGGAACACTGAAGCTTTCTTT; CDR3: CASSLAAGNTEAFF
size: few; J: TRBJ2-5; length: 16; V: TRBV7-9; D: TRBD1; DNA: TGTGCCAGCAGCCCCCCCCCCTACAGGGGTCAAGAGACCCAGTACTTC; CDR3: CASSPPPYRGQETQYF
size: -; J: TRBJ2-2; length: 13; V: TRBV12-3/TRBV12-4; D: -; DNA: TGTGCCAGCAGTTTCACAGGGTCCGGGGAGCTGTTTTTT; CDR3: CASSFTGSGELFF
size: -; J: TRBJ2-7; length: 15; V: TRBV20-1; D: -; DNA: TGCAGTGCTAGGGCGACGGACAGAAGTTATTACGAGCAGTACTTC; CDR3: CSARATDRSYYEQYF
size: -; J: TRBJ2-1; length: 21; V: TRBV23-1; D: TRBD2; DNA: TGCGCCAGCAGTCAATCCACTCGCCTAGCGGGAGGCCCTAACTTCTACAATGAGCAGTTCTTC; CDR3: CASSQSTRLAGGPNFYNEQFF
size: few; J: TRBJ2-1; length: 15; V: TRBV5-5; D: -; DNA: TGTGCCAGCAGCTTGGCAACCACCTTCTACAATGAGCAGTTCTTC; CDR3: CASSLATTFYNEQFF